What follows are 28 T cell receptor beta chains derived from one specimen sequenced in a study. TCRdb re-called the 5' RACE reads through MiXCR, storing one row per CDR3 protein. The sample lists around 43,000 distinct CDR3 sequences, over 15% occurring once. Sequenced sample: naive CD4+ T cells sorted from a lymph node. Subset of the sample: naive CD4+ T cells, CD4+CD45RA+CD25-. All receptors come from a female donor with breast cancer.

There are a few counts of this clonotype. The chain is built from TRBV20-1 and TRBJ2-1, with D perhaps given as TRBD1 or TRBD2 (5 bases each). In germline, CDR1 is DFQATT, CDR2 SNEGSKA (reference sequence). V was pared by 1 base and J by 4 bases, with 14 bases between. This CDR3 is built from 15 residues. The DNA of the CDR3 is TGCAGTGCTAGAGGAGGGGTGGTAGCTTACAATGAGCAGTTCTTC. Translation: CSARGGVVAYNEQFF.

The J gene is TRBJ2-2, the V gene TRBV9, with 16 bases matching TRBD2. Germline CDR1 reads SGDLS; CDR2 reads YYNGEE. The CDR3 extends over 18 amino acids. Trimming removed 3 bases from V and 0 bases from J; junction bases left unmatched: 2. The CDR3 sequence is CASSGGTSGRANTGELFF. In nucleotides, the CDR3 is TGTGCCAGCAGCGGAGGGACTAGCGGGAGGGCGAACACCGGGGAGCTGTTTTTT.

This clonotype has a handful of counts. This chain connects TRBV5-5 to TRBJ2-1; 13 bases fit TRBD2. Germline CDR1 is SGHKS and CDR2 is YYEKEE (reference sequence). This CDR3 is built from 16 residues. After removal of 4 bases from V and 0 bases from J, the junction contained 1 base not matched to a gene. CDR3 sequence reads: CASSRTSGSSYNEQFF. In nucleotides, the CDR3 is TGTGCCAGCAGCCGGACTAGCGGGAGCTCCTACAATGAGCAGTTCTTC.

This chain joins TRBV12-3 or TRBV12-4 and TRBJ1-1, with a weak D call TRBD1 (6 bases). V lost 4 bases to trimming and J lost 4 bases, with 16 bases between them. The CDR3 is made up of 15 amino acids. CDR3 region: CASSSYRDRGTEAFF. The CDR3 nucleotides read TGTGCCAGCAGTTCATACAGGGATCGTGGCACTGAAGCTTTCTTT.

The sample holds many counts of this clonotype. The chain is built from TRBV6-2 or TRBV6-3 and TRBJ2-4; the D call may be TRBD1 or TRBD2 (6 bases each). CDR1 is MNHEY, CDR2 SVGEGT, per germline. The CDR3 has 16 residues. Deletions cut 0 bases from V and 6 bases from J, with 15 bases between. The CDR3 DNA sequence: TGTGCCAGCAGTTACTCCCCTGGGTGGGGGGCAAACATTCAGTACTTC. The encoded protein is CASSYSPGWGANIQYF.

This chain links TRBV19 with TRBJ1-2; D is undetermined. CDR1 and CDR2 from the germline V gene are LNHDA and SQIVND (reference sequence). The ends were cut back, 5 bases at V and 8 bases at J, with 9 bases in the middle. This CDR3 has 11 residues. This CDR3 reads CASSLREGYTF. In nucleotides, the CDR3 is TGTGCCAGTAGTCTCCGTGAAGGCTACACCTTC.

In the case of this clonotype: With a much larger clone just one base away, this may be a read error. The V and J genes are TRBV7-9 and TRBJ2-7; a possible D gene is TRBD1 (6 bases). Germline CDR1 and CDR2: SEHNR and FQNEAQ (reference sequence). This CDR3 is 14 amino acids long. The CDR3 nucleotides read TGTGCCAGCAGCCCCCAGGGGCAGGGCCACGAGCAGTGCTTC. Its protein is CASSPQGQGHEQCF.

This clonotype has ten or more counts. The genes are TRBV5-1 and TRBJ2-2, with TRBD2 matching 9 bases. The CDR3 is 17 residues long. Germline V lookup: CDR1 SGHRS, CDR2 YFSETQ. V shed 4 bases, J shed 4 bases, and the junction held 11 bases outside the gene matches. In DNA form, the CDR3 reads TGCGCCAGCAGCCCCGGTCTGCGGGAGGGCGTCACCGGGGAGCTGTTTTTT. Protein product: CASSPGLREGVTGELFF.

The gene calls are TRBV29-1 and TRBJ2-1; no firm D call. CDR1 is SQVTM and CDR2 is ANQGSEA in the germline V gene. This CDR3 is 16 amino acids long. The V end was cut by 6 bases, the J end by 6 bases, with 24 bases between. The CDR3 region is CSVENPLGRGRNEQFF. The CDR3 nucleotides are TGCAGCGTGGAAAACCCCTTGGGAAGAGGCCGCAATGAGCAGTTCTTC.

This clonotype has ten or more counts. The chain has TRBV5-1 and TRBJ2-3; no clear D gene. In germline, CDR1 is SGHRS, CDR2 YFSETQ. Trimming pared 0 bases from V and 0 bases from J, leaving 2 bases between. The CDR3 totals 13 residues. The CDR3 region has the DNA TGCGCCAGCAGCTTGGGTAGCACAGATACGCAGTATTTT. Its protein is CASSLGSTDTQYF.

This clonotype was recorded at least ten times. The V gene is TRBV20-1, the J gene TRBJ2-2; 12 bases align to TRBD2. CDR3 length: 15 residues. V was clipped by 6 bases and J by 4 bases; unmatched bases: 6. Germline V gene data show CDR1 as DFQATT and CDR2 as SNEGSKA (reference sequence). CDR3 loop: CSARTSGVSTGELFF. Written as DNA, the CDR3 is TGCAGTGCCCGGACTAGCGGGGTTAGCACCGGGGAGCTGTTTTTT.

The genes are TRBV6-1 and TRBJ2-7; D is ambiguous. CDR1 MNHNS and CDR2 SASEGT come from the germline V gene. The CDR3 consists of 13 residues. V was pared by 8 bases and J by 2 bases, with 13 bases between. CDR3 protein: CASSRTVAYEQYF. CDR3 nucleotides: TGTGCCAGCTCCAGGACGGTAGCCTACGAGCAGTACTTC.

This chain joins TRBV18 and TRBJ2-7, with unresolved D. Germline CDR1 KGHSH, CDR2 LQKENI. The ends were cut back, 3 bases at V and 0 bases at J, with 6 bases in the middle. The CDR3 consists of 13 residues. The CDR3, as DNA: TGTGCCAGCTCACCCGAATTCTCCTACGAGCAGTACTTC. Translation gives CASSPEFSYEQYF.

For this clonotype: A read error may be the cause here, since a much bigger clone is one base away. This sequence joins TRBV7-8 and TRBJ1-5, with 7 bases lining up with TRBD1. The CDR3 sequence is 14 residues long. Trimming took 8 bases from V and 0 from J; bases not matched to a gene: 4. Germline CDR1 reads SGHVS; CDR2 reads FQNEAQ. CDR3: CASRQGHSNQPQHF. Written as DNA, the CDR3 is TGTGCCAGCCGACAGGGACATAGCAATCAGCCCCAGCATTTT.

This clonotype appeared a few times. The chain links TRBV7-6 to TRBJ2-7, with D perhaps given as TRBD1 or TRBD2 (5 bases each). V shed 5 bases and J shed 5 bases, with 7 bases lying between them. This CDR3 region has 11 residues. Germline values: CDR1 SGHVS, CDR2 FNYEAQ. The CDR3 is CASSLGDEQYF. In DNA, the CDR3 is TGTGCCAGCAGCCTGGGGGACGAGCAGTACTTC. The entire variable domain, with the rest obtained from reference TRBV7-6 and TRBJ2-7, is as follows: GAGVSQSPRYKVTKRGQDVALRCDPISGHVSLYWYRQALGQGPEFLTYFNYEAQQDKSGLPNDRFSAERPEGSISTLTIQRTEQRDSAMYRCASSLGDEQYFGPGTRLTVT.

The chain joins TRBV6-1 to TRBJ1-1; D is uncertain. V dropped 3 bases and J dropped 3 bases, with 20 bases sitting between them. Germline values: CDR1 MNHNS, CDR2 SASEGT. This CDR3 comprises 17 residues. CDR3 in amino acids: CASSDGRLGLRDTEAFF. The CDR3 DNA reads TGTGCCAGCAGTGACGGGAGGTTAGGGTTAAGGGACACTGAAGCTTTCTTT.

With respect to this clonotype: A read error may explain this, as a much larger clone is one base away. CDR3 region: CSARIPQAGHNEQFF. CDR3 bases: TGCAGTGCTAGAATCCCGCAAGCGGGTCACAATGAGCAGTTCTTC. This chain connects TRBV20-1 to TRBJ2-1; D may be TRBD2 (6 bases). V lost 2 bases and J 5 bases, leaving 16 bases between the germline ends. This CDR3 is 15 amino acids long. Germline CDR1 reads DFQATT; CDR2 reads SNEGSKA (reference sequence).

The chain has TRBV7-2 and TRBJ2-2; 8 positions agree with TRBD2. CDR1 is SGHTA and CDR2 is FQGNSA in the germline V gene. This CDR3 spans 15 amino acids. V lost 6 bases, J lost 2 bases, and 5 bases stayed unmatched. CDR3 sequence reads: CASRGSGINTGELFF. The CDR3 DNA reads TGTGCCAGCAGGGGTAGCGGGATAAACACCGGGGAGCTGTTTTTT.

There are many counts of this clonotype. The CDR3 nucleotides read TGTGCCACCAGTGATTCCGGATGGGGGGAAGCTTTCTTT. This translates into CATSDSGWGEAFF. The chain uses TRBV24-1 and TRBJ1-1, with D perhaps TRBD1 (5 bases). CDR1 is KGHDR and CDR2 is SFDVKD in the germline V gene. V dropped 2 bases and J dropped 8 bases, with 11 bases sitting between them. The CDR3 extends over 13 amino acids.

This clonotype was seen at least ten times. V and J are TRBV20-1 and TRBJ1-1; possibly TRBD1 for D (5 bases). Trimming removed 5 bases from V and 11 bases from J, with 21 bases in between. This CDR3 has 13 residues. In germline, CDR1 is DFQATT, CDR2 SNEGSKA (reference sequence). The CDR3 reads CSAPMDNRAPAFF. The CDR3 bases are TGCAGTGCTCCAATGGACAACCGGGCTCCGGCTTTCTTT.

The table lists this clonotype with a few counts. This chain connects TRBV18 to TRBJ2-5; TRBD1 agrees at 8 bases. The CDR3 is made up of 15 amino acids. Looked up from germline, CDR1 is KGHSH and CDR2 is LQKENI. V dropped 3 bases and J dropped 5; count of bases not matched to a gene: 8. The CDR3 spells CASSPGTGRPETQYF. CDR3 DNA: TGTGCCAGCTCACCGGGGACAGGCCGCCCGGAGACCCAGTACTTC.

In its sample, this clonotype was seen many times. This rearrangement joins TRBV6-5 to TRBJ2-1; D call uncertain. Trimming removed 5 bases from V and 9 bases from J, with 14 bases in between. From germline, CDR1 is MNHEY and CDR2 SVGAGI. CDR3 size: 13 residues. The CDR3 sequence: CASSDDVISEQFF. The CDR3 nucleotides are TGTGCCAGCAGTGATGACGTGATCAGTGAGCAGTTCTTC.

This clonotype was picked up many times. DNA for the CDR3: TGCGCCAGCAGCCAAGTTGGCGGACAAGAGACCCAGTACTTC. Translation: CASSQVGGQETQYF. The chain joins TRBV4-3 to TRBJ2-5; D remains unclear. V was clipped by 1 base and J by 2 bases, with 8 bases between them. The germline V gene has CDR1 LGHNA and CDR2 YSLEER. This CDR3 region has 14 residues.

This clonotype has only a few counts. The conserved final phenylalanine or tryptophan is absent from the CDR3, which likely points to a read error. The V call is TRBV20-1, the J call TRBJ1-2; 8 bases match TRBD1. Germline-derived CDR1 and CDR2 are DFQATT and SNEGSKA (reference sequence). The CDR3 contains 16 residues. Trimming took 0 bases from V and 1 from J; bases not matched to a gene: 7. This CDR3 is CSAREMDRAYNYGYTS. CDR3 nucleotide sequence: TGCAGTGCTAGAGAAATGGACAGGGCATATAACTATGGCTACACCTCC.

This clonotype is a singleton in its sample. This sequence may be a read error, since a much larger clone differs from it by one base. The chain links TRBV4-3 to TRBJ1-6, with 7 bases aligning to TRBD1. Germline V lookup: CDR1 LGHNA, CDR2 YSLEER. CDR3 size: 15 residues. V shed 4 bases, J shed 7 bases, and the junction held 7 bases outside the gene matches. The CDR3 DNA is TGCGCCAGCAGCCCACTAGGGGGCAGCAATTCACCCCTCCACTTT. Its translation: CASSPLGGSNSPLHF.

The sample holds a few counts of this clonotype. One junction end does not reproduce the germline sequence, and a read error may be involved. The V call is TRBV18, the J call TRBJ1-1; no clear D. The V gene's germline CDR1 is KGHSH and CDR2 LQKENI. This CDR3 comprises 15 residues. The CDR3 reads CASSRDGPDNTVAFF. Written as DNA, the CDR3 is TGTGCCAGCTCACGCGACGGCCCAGACAACACTGTAGCTTTCTTT.

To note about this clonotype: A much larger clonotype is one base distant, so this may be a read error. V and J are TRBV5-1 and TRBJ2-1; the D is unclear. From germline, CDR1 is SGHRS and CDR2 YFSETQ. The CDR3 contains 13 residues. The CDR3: CASSLSRNNEQSF. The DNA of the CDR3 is TGCGCCAGCAGCTTGAGTCGAAACAATGAGCAGTCCTTC. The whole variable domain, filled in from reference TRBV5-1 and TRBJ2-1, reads KAGVTQTPRYLIKTRGQQVTLSCSPISGHRSVSWYQQTPGQGLQFLFEYFSETQRNKGNFPGRFSGRQFSNSRSEMNVSTLELGDSALYLCASSLSRNNEQSFGPGTRLTVL.

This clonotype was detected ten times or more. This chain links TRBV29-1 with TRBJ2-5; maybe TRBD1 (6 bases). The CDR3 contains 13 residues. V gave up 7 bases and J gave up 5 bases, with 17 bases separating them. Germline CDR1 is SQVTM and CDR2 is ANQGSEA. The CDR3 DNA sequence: TGCAGCGGCGCGCAGGGGACGGGGGAGACCCAGTACTTC. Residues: CSGAQGTGETQYF.